One and the same sample provided the 29 T cell receptor beta chains below, sequenced in a study of read filtering for tumor transcriptome and immune sequencing. Molecular barcoded adaptors covering alpha/delta and beta/gamma chains were used on roughly 400 ng RNA. TCRdb called the reads again in MiXCR, with one record for every CDR3 protein. The data hold tens of thousands of distinct CDR3 sequences, with 14% observed a single time. Sequencing was carried out using a population of CD138-negative cells sorted from bone marrow. These receptors originate from a donor aged 40 or over with multiple myeloma.

For this clonotype: An end of the junction differs from the germline gene, which may be a read error. J is TRBJ2-3 and V is TRBV6-2 or TRBV6-3; D call uncertain. The CDR3 length is 13 residues. Germline V CDR1 and CDR2: MNHEY, SVGEGT. This chain's CDR3 is CVSSGDAGDTQYF. The CDR3 region has the DNA TGTGTCAGCAGTGGAGACGCTGGGGATACGCAGTATTTT.

Note on this clonotype: This likely reflects a read error, since a far larger clone is one base away. The chain recombines TRBV12-3 or TRBV12-4 with TRBJ2-4, with TRBD2 matching 11 bases. The J call is doubtful: the DNA matches TRBJ2-3 better. The length of the CDR3 is 15 residues. The CDR3 DNA is TGTGCCAGCAGTAAGACTAGCGGGGTACTAGATATGCAGTATTTT. This gives the protein CASSKTSGVLDMQYF.

This clonotype was seen at least ten times. The chain recombines TRBV5-4 with TRBJ1-1; D uncertain. The CDR3 has 14 residues. The germline gives CDR1 SGHNT, CDR2 YYREEE (reference sequence). Trimming pared 3 bases from V and 8 bases from J, leaving 17 bases between. DNA of the CDR3: TGTGCCAGCAGCTGGCTGGGGTGGGTATCGGAAGCTTTCTTT. Encoded protein: CASSWLGWVSEAFF. The variable domain in full, completed from reference TRBV5-4 and TRBJ1-1, reads ETGVTQSPTHLIKTRGQQVTLRCSSQSGHNTVSWYQQALGQGPQFIFQYYREEENGRGNFPPRFSGLQFPNYSSELNVNALELDDSALYLCASSWLGWVSEAFFGQGTRLTVV.

This clonotype came up many times. The chain couples TRBV9 to TRBJ2-3, with D tentatively TRBD1 or TRBD2 (6 bases each). CDR1 is SGDLS, CDR2 YYNGEE, per germline. V dropped 0 bases and J dropped 7 bases, with 27 bases sitting between them. CDR3 length equals 19 residues. In DNA, the CDR3 is TGTGCCAGCAGCGTAGATAGCCAGGGGCAACTCGGGGGCCAGAATACGCAGTATTTT. Translated, it gives CASSVDSQGQLGGQNTQYF.

At least ten counts were recorded for this clonotype. V gene TRBV12-5 combines with J gene TRBJ1-1; 8 bases line up with TRBD1. Germline assignment: CDR1 LGHNT and CDR2 FRNRAP. The CDR3 has 17 amino acids. The ends lost 6 bases at V and 4 bases at J; junction bases unmatched: 16. The CDR3 sequence: CASGPPGGQGTTTEAFF. CDR3 DNA: TGTGCTAGTGGCCCCCCGGGAGGACAGGGAACAACCACTGAAGCTTTCTTT.

In this sample, this clonotype turned up a few times. This chain links TRBV6-2 or TRBV6-3 with TRBJ2-1; TRBD1 agrees at 10 bases. Unmatched junction bases numbered 2, after V lost 6 bases and J lost 3 bases. Germline V gene data show CDR1 as MNHEY and CDR2 as SVGEGT. The CDR3 runs to 14 residues. DNA for the CDR3: TGTGCCAGCAGGGGACAGGGGAGCTACAATGAGCAGTTCTTC. Residues: CASRGQGSYNEQFF.

The chain recombines TRBV7-2 with TRBJ2-3; tentatively, D is TRBD1 or TRBD2 (6 bases each). V dropped 2 bases and J dropped 5 bases, with 11 bases sitting between them. CDR3 size: 14 residues. Germline V gene data show CDR1 as SGHTA and CDR2 as FQGNSA. In DNA, the CDR3 is TGTGCCAGCAGCTTATGGGGGGCAAAAGATACGCAGTATTTT. Amino acid sequence: CASSLWGAKDTQYF. Variable domain in full (rest from reference TRBV7-2 and TRBJ2-3): GAGVSQSPSNKVTEKGKDVELRCDPISGHTALYWYRQSLGQGLEFLIYFQGNSAPDKSGLPSDRFSAERTGGSVSTLTIQRTQQEDSAVYLCASSLWGAKDTQYFGPGTRLTVL.

On this clonotype itself: A read error may explain this, as a much larger clone is one base away. V usage is TRBV24-1 and J usage is TRBJ1-2; D is unclear. Trimming left V 3 bases short and J 4 bases short, with 11 bases between. This CDR3 is built from 14 residues. The germline V gene has CDR1 KGHDR and CDR2 SFDVKD. CDR3 region: CATSDGDPFYGYTF. The CDR3 DNA reads as TGTGCCACCAGTGATGGCGACCCTTTCTATGGCTACACCTTC.

In this sample, this clonotype turned up many times. The conserved closing phenylalanine or tryptophan is absent in this CDR3, likely reflecting a read error. This chain links TRBV5-1 with TRBJ1-1; TRBD1 aligns across 11 bases. J lost 5 bases, V lost 3 bases, and 3 bases had no gene match. Germline lookup yields CDR1 SGHRS and CDR2 YFSETQ. The CDR3 is made up of 14 amino acids. The CDR3 region is CASSSGTGGTEAFL. The CDR3 nucleotides are TGCGCCAGCAGCTCCGGGACAGGGGGTACTGAAGCTTTCCTT.

This clonotype was observed many times. The chain combines TRBV30 with TRBJ2-2; D possibly uses TRBD1 or TRBD2 (5 bases each). The CDR3 is 13 amino acids. Germline CDR1 is GTSNPN and CDR2 is SVGIG (reference sequence). With 7 bases removed from V and 2 bases from J, the gap between germline ends came to 11 bases. CDR3 residues: CASYRDNTGELFF. The CDR3 DNA reads as TGTGCCTCTTATAGGGACAACACCGGGGAGCTGTTTTTT.

Many counts were recorded for this clonotype. The genes are TRBV2 and TRBJ1-5; D remains ambiguous. V lost 1 base to trimming and J lost 9 bases, with 16 bases between them. The CDR3 is 15 amino acids. CDR1 and CDR2 from the germline V gene are SNHLY and FYNNEI. The CDR3 nucleotides are TGTGCCAGCAGTGAAGGGGCGGGTTGGGATGGGCCCCAGCATTTT. Protein: CASSEGAGWDGPQHF. The whole variable domain, remainder taken from reference TRBV2 and TRBJ1-5, is EPEVTQTPSHQVTQMGQEVILRCVPISNHLYFYWYRQILGQKVEFLVSFYNNEISEKSEIFDDQFSVERPDGSNFTLKIRSTKLEDSAMYFCASSEGAGWDGPQHFGDGTRLSIL.

This clonotype was seen at least ten times. The chain has TRBV5-1 and TRBJ1-5; D ambiguous. Per the germline V gene, CDR1 is SGHRS and CDR2 is YFSETQ. The CDR3 runs to 13 residues. With 4 bases removed from V and 5 bases from J, the gap between germline ends came to 10 bases. This CDR3 is CASSVGPDQPQHF. CDR3 in DNA: TGCGCCAGCAGCGTCGGACCCGATCAGCCCCAGCATTTT.

This clonotype came up many times. The gene calls are TRBV15 and TRBJ1-1; TRBD1 might be the D (6 bases). V lost 1 base, J lost 1 base, and 10 bases lay in between. The CDR3 loop spans 15 amino acids. Germline CDR1 is LNHNV and CDR2 is YYDKDF (reference sequence). The CDR3 protein is CATSRVRGQNTEAFF. For the CDR3, the DNA is TGTGCCACCAGCAGAGTAAGGGGACAGAACACTGAAGCTTTCTTT. The variable domain in full, completed from reference TRBV15 and TRBJ1-1, reads DAMVIQNPRYQVTQFGKPVTLSCSQTLNHNVMYWYQQKSSQAPKLLFHYYDKDFNNEADTPDNFQSRRPNTSFCFLDIRSPGLGDTAMYLCATSRVRGQNTEAFFGQGTRLTVV.

V is TRBV4-2 and J is TRBJ2-5, with D perhaps matching TRBD1 or TRBD2 (6 bases each). V was cut by 6 bases and J by 3 bases, with 17 bases left in between. The CDR3 loop spans 15 amino acids. CDR1 and CDR2 (germline): LGHNA, YNFKEQ. CDR3 sequence: CASSPMEGGKETQYF. The CDR3 DNA reads as TGTGCCAGCAGTCCCATGGAGGGGGGCAAAGAGACCCAGTACTTC.

The CDR3 coding sequence is TGTGCCAGCAATGGGGGCCCCGGGGAGCTGTTTTTT. Translation: CASNGGPGELFF. The chain combines TRBV3-1 with TRBJ2-2; D might be TRBD1 (6 bases). This CDR3 region has 12 residues. The V end was cut by 7 bases, the J end by 6 bases, with 9 bases between. Germline CDR1 reads LGHDT; CDR2 reads YNNKEL (reference sequence).

This clonotype has ten or more counts. V gene TRBV7-2 combines with J gene TRBJ2-2; D uncertain. Trimming pared 5 bases from V and 5 bases from J, leaving 6 bases between. CDR1 is SGHTA and CDR2 is FQGNSA in the germline V gene. This CDR3 is built from 12 residues. CDR3 sequence (DNA): TGTGCCAGCAGCCCAAGAACCGGGGAGCTGTTTTTT. Amino acids: CASSPRTGELFF.

This clonotype has at least ten counts. The chain recombines TRBV9 with TRBJ1-1; D is unclear. CDR1 is SGDLS and CDR2 is YYNGEE in the germline V gene. V was trimmed by 0 bases and J by 5 bases, leaving 11 bases between them. This CDR3 region has 14 residues. This chain's CDR3 is CASSVGDERTEAFF. The CDR3, as DNA: TGTGCCAGCAGCGTAGGGGATGAGAGGACTGAAGCTTTCTTT.

This clonotype has at least ten counts. A much larger clone lies one base from this, so it may be a read error. This rearrangement joins TRBV28 to TRBJ2-1, with D perhaps assigned TRBD1 or TRBD2 (5 bases each). There are 15 residues in the CDR3. Germline assignment: CDR1 MDHEN and CDR2 SYDVKM. V was pared by 6 bases and J by 6 bases, with 18 bases between. The CDR3 loop reads CASRPGREACNEQFF. CDR3 sequence (DNA): TGTGCCAGCAGGCCGGGACGGGAAGCATGCAATGAGCAGTTCTTC.

The sample holds many counts of this clonotype. The chain carries TRBV28 and TRBJ2-1, with 9 bases matching TRBD2. The CDR3 runs to 14 residues. With V trimmed by 6 bases and J by 9 bases, 9 bases remained unmatched. CDR1 is MDHEN, CDR2 SYDVKM, per germline. CDR3 DNA sequence: TGTGCCAGCAGGTTGCTAGCGGGGCCGGTTGAGCAGTTCTTC. It translates to CASRLLAGPVEQFF.

The table lists this clonotype with many counts. The chain is built from TRBV9 and TRBJ1-6; possible D gene TRBD1, 5 bases. This CDR3 comprises 15 residues. V lost 4 bases and J 8 bases, leaving 16 bases between the germline ends. Per the germline V gene, CDR1 is SGDLS and CDR2 is YYNGEE. The CDR3 DNA reads TGTGCCAGCAGCCCCTCATCATGGGACGATTCACCCCTCCACTTT. Amino acid sequence: CASSPSSWDDSPLHF. The whole variable domain, remainder taken from reference TRBV9 and TRBJ1-6, is DSGVTQTPKHLITATGQRVTLRCSPRSGDLSVYWYQQSLDQGLQFLIQYYNGEERAKGNILERFSAQQFPDLHSELNLSSLELGDSALYFCASSPSSWDDSPLHFGNGTRLTVT.

With regard to this clonotype: A read error may be the cause here, since a much bigger clone is one base away. This chain connects TRBV6-6 to TRBJ1-2; D is unresolved. Germline V gene data show CDR1 as MNHNY and CDR2 as SVGAGI (reference sequence). This CDR3 is built from 14 residues. As DNA, the CDR3 is TGTGCCAGCAGCAATCGGGCACCAGACTATGGCTACGCCTTC. Amino acid sequence: CASSNRAPDYGYAF.

This clonotype was picked up many times. The chain has TRBV6-4 and TRBJ1-2; 8 bases map to TRBD1. The CDR3 has 12 amino acids. Losses at the gene ends were 6 bases for V and 3 bases for J; bases not matched to a gene: 0. Germline loops: CDR1 MRHNA, CDR2 SNTAGT. The CDR3 here is CASRTGDYGYTF. CDR3 in DNA: TGTGCCAGCAGGACAGGGGACTATGGCTACACCTTC.

In its sample, this clonotype was seen many times. CDR3 residues: CSALGQGGYNEQFF. Here the CDR3 DNA reads TGCAGTGCTCTCGGACAGGGGGGGTACAATGAGCAGTTCTTC. The rearrangement uses TRBV20-1 and TRBJ2-1; 10 nucleotides agree with TRBD1. The V segment lost 5 bases and the J segment 4 bases; nucleotides outside the gene matches: 5. Per the germline V gene, CDR1 is DFQATT and CDR2 is SNEGSKA (reference sequence). The CDR3 extends over 14 amino acids.

This clonotype was observed many times. The genes are TRBV7-9 and TRBJ2-7; 10 nucleotides align to TRBD1. CDR3 length equals 16 residues. J was trimmed by 2 bases and V by 2 bases; bases with no gene match: 6. Germline values: CDR1 SEHNR, CDR2 FQNEAQ (reference sequence). As DNA, the CDR3 is TGTGCCAGCAGCTTAACCGGGACAGGGGTTCCCTACGAGCAGTACTTC. Translated: CASSLTGTGVPYEQYF.

The sample holds many counts of this clonotype. The chain carries TRBV3-1 and TRBJ1-2; the D gene is possibly TRBD1 (6 bases). The CDR3 runs to 15 residues. CDR1 LGHDT and CDR2 YNNKEL come from the germline V gene (reference sequence). With 0 bases removed from V and 4 bases from J, the gap between germline ends came to 12 bases. CDR3 amino acids: CASSQEYGQFYGYTF. CDR3 bases: TGTGCCAGCAGCCAAGAGTATGGACAGTTCTATGGCTACACCTTC.

Many counts were recorded for this clonotype. The genes are TRBV20-1 and TRBJ2-3; D not certain. The CDR3 sequence is 12 residues long. V was pared by 1 base and J by 3 bases, with 5 bases between. Germline-derived CDR1 and CDR2 are DFQATT and SNEGSKA (reference sequence). Here the CDR3 DNA reads TGCAGTGCTAGAGTCTATACAGATACGCAGTATTTT. This sequence encodes CSARVYTDTQYF.

This clonotype was observed many times. The V gene is TRBV7-8, the J gene TRBJ2-3; D is undetermined. Trimming shortened V by 5 bases and J by 0 bases, and 12 bases separated the two germline ends. This CDR3 is built from 15 residues. Germline loops: CDR1 SGHVS, CDR2 FQNEAQ. The CDR3 protein is CASSPQSPSTDTQYF. The CDR3 DNA follows: TGTGCCAGCAGCCCACAGTCCCCTAGCACAGATACGCAGTATTTT.

Note on this clonotype: This may be a read error, as it is one base from a much larger clone. The chain carries TRBV6-5 and TRBJ2-2, with D uncertain. Germline assignment: CDR1 MNHEY and CDR2 SVGAGI. The CDR3 loop spans 13 amino acids. Trimming took 5 bases from V and 6 from J, leaving 10 bases between them. The DNA for the CDR3 is TGTGCCAGCAGTAGGGCAGACCCCGGGGAGCTGTTTTTT. It codes for CASSRADPGELFF.

This clonotype was observed at least ten times. This chain uses TRBV7-3 with TRBJ2-7; 13 positions match TRBD2. V lost 5 bases and J lost 5; bases outside the gene matches: 6. Germline V lookup: CDR1 SGHTA, CDR2 FQGTGA. The CDR3 covers 15 residues. The CDR3 loop reads CASSATSGGAHEQYF. Written as DNA, the CDR3 is TGTGCCAGCAGCGCTACTAGCGGGGGGGCCCACGAGCAGTACTTC.